This T cell receptor (beta chain) was captured by sequencing in a study of control samples from healthy donors and cancer patients. Libraries were prepared by immunoSEQ multiplex PCR; TCRdb keeps only in-frame clonotypes and omits some of them. This sample yields 95,000 to 100,000 clones, of which about 89% are seen a single time; approximately 8.4% belongs to the top ten. The CDR3 has 16 residues. CDR1 and CDR2 (germline): MNHNY, SVGAGI (reference sequence). Trimming took 5 bases from V and 0 from J, leaving 14 bases between them. Sequenced: blood. This TCR came from a man aged 25 to 45 in good health. The chain employs TRBV6-6 and TRBJ1-3, with D unresolved. The CDR3 is CASSQTIVPSGNTIYF. As DNA, the CDR3 is TGTGCCAGCAGTCAGACCATAGTTCCCTCTGGAAACACCATATATTTT.